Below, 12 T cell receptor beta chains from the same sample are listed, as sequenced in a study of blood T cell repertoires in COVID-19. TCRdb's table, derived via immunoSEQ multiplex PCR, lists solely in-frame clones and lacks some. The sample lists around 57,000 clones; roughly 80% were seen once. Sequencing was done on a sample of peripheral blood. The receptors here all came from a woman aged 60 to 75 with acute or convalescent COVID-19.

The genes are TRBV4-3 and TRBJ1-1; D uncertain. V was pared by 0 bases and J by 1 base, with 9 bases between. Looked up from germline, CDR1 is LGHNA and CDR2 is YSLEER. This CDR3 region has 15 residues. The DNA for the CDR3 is TGCGCCAGCAGCCAAGATCGCGCATCGAACACTGAAGCTTTCTTT. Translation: CASSQDRASNTEAFF.

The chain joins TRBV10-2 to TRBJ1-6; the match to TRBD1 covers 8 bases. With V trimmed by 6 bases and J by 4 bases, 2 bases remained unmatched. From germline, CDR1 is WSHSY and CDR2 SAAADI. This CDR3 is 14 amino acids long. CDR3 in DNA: TGCGCCAGCAGGGGGGACAGGTATAATTCACCCCTCCACTTT. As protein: CASRGDRYNSPLHF.

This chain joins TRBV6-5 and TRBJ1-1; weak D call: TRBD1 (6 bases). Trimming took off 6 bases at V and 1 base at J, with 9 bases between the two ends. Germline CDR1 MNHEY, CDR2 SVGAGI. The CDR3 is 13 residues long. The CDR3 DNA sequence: TGTGCCAGCAGCCAGGGGCGGAACACTGAAGCTTTCTTT. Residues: CASSQGRNTEAFF.

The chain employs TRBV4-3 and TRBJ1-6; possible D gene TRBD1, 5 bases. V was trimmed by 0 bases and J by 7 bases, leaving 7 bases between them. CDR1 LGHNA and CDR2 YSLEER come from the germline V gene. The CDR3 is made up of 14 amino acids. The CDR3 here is CASSQDTGNSPLHF. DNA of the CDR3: TGCGCCAGCAGCCAAGATACAGGAAATTCACCCCTCCACTTT.

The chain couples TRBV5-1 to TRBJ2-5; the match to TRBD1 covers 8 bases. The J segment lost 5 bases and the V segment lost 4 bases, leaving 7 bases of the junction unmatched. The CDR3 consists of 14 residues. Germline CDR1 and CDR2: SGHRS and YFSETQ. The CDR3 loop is CASSTDRGWETQYF. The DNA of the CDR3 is TGCGCCAGCAGCACTGACAGGGGATGGGAGACCCAGTACTTC.

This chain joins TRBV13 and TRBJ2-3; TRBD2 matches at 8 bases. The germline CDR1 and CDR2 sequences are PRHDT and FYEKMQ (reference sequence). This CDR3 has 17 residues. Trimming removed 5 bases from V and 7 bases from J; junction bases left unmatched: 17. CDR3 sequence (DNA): TGTGCCAGCAGCCGTAAGGTCGCCGGGGGGGGCTTCAATACGCAGTATTTT. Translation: CASSRKVAGGGFNTQYF.

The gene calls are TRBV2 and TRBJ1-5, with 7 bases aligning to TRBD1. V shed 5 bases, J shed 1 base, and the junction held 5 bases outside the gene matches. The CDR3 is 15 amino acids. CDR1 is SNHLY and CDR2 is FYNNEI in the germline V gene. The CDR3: CASSSRDRSNQPQHF. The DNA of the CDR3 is TGTGCCAGCAGTTCCAGGGACAGAAGCAATCAGCCCCAGCATTTT.

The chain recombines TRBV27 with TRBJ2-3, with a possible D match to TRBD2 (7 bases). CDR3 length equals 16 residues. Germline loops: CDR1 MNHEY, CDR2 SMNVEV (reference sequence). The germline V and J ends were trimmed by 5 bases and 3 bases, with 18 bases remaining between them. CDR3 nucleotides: TGTGCCAGCAGTGTCTTTATGGGGGGGGCGACAGATACGCAGTATTTT. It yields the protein CASSVFMGGATDTQYF.

The CDR3, as DNA: TGTGCCAGCAGCACACCGGGACAGGGGACAGATACGCAGTATTTT. This codes for CASSTPGQGTDTQYF. This chain uses TRBV5-4 with TRBJ2-3; 10 positions agree with TRBD1. CDR1 is SGHNT, CDR2 YYREEE, per germline (reference sequence). The CDR3 sequence is 15 residues long. V gave up 4 bases and J gave up 3 bases; unmatched junction bases: 5.

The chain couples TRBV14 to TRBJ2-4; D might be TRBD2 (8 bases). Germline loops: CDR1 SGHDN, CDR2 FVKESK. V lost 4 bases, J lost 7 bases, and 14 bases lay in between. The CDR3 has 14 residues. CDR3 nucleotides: TGTGCCAGCAGCCCCCGGGAGGGGGCGAACATTCAGTACTTC. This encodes CASSPREGANIQYF.

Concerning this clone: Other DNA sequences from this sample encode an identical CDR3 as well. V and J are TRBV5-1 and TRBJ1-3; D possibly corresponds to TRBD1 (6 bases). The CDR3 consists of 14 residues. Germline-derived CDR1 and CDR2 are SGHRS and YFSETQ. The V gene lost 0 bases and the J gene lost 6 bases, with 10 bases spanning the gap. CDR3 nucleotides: TGCGCCAGCAGCTTGGCGGGGGGCGAAAACACCATATATTTT. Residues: CASSLAGGENTIYF.

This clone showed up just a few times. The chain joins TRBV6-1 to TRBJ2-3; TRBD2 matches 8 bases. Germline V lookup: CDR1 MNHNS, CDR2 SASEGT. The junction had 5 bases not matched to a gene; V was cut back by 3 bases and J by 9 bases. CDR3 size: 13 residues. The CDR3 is CASSDAGGETQYF. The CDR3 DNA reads TGTGCCAGCAGTGACGCGGGGGGAGAGACGCAGTATTTT.